These 6 T cell receptor beta chains came from one sample sequenced in a study of human T cells and chemical hapten exposure. TCRdb reanalysed the RACE reads using MiXCR and keeps one entry per CDR3 protein. In the table there are around 200,000 distinct CDR3 sequences, about 31% of which are singletons. Noted time point: pre-sensitization, week 0. Treatment: therapeutic diphenylcyclopropenone sensitization with weekly scalp DPC. Specimen: whole blood, collected in connection with sensitization to the hapten diphenylcyclopropenone (DPC). The receptors shown here come from a young woman with alopecia areata. Some clones in this sample may be carry-over from other donors' samples.

V is TRBV28 and J is TRBJ1-5; D gene ambiguous. Germline loops: CDR1 MDHEN, CDR2 SYDVKM. The length of the CDR3 is 14 residues. Trimming took 5 bases from V and 1 from J, leaving 9 bases between them. For the CDR3, the DNA is TGTGCCAGCAGTCCCTTCGTGAGCAATCAGCCCCAGCATTTT. Translation gives CASSPFVSNQPQHF.

The chain joins TRBV30 to TRBJ2-3; 13 positions agree with TRBD2. Germline CDR1 GTSNPN, CDR2 SVGIG (reference sequence). V dropped 7 bases and J dropped 2; count of bases not matched to a gene: 12. The CDR3 contains 17 residues. CDR3 sequence (DNA): TGTGCCTTCCGAACCCCGGGACTAGCGGGATCCACAGATACGCAGTATTTT. Translating it yields CAFRTPGLAGSTDTQYF.

This clonotype has only a few counts. This rearrangement joins TRBV7-9 to TRBJ1-1; the D is unclear. Germline-derived CDR1 and CDR2 are SEHNR and FQNEAQ (reference sequence). V was shortened by 2 bases and J by 1 base, with 5 bases between the two germline ends. The CDR3 totals 13 residues. CDR3 DNA sequence: TGTGCCAGCAGCTTAAATACGAACACTGAAGCTTTCTTT. It yields the protein CASSLNTNTEAFF.

The chain recombines TRBV9 with TRBJ1-2; D possibly corresponds to TRBD1 (5 bases). This CDR3 has 16 amino acids. V was clipped by 3 bases and J by 2 bases, with 17 bases between them. Germline values: CDR1 SGDLS, CDR2 YYNGEE. Here the CDR3 DNA reads TGTGCCAGCAGCGAACAATCGAGGGGCCCCAACTATGGCTACACCTTC. Its translation: CASSEQSRGPNYGYTF.

The chain combines TRBV10-3 with TRBJ2-7, with 10 bases that match TRBD1. CDR1 ENHRY and CDR2 SYGVKD come from the germline V gene. The CDR3 is 14 amino acids. Germline trimming cut 8 bases from V and 6 bases from J; bases unmatched to any gene: 10. The CDR3 spells CAIGQGVGFVEQYF. The CDR3 DNA reads as TGTGCCATCGGACAGGGGGTTGGTTTTGTCGAGCAGTACTTC.

The sample holds many counts of this clonotype. The chain combines TRBV5-4 with TRBJ2-1; 8 nucleotides agree with TRBD2. Per germline, CDR1 SGHNT and CDR2 YYREEE (reference sequence). The CDR3 consists of 15 residues. Trimming cost V 4 bases and J 4 bases; bases outside gene matches: 7. The CDR3 here is CASSPLAGGYNEQFF. The CDR3 DNA sequence: TGTGCCAGCAGCCCCCTAGCGGGCGGTTACAATGAGCAGTTCTTC.